This T cell receptor beta chain was retrieved from a study of blood T cell repertoires in COVID-19. This clone was detected only a few times. The CDR3 extends over 16 amino acids. Germline CDR1 reads SGHTA; CDR2 reads FQGTGA. Trimming at V came to 5 bases and at J to 1 base, leaving 5 bases not matched to a gene. Assay used: immunoSEQ multiplex PCR; TCRdb lists only in-frame clones, some missing. The data hold fewer than 350,000 clones, with more than 75% observed a single time. Sequences were obtained from peripheral blood. The sequence came from a young woman who had recovered from COVID-19. The V and J genes are TRBV7-3 and TRBJ2-3; 11 bases map to TRBD2. The CDR3 sequence is CASSQIAGGGTDTQYF. For the CDR3, the DNA is TGTGCCAGCAGCCAAATAGCGGGAGGGGGCACAGATACGCAGTATTTT.